Here is one TCR beta chain with its context. Antigen unknown. The source of the sample is a study of OX40 agonist ivuxolimab in advanced cancers. Regarding the study as a whole: Antigens targeted by the expanded peripheral T cells were not determined. Some nonresponders additionally presented with little normalized T-cell clonal expansion.

With 1 base removed from V and 5 bases from J, the gap between germline ends came to 8 bases. Germline V gene lookup returns CDR1 WNHNN and CDR2 SYGVQD (reference sequence). This CDR3 region has 13 residues. The protocol was immunoSEQ multiplex PCR, while the TCRdb copy is restricted to in-frame clones and leaves out a portion. The table has 40,000 or so clones, around 90% seen once; the top ten hold roughly an eighth. This chain links TRBV10-1 with TRBJ1-2; D unresolved. The receptor was derived from an adult with an advanced solid tumor such as melanoma, head and neck, liver or kidney cancer. The sequenced sample was CD4+ or CD8+ T cells sorted from blood, obtained in a trial of the OX40 agonist ivuxolimab. Here the CDR3 DNA reads TGCGCCAGCAGTGAGTGGGGAGATTATGGCTACACCTTC. The encoded protein is CASSEWGDYGYTF.